The present T cell receptor beta chain was sequenced within a study of vaccination and CD4 T cells after COVID-19. Turning to the study itself: With nine or ten mild cases and one severe, convalescent patients were SARS-CoV-2 positive by nasal swab PCR. Study conclusions and caveats: There was no significant change from around 19 to 38 median reactive clonotypes.

Sequencing of the DNA from cultured CD4+ T cells was carried out with the Oncomine TCR Beta short-read assay. The authors extracted genomic DNA from cultured CD4+ T cells. MiXCR, applied by TCRdb to the PCR reads, yields one record per CDR3 protein. The table lists around 15,000 distinct CDR3 sequences, around 50% of them singletons. Regarding treatment: approximately 9-day PBMC culture with coronavirus spike peptide pools or control peptides (ViraFEST assay). On this clonotype: Antigen unknown.

The sequence was obtained from a human donor who had recovered from COVID-19. This material consisted of CD4+ T cells from blood, cultured in vitro, taken before SARS-CoV-2 vaccination.

CDR3 region: CASNDSGSLTDTQYF. The CDR3 coding sequence is TGTGCCAGCAACGATAGCGGATCCCTCACAGATACGCAGTATTTT. The chain uses TRBV7-3 and TRBJ2-3; D is possibly TRBD2 (6 bases). From germline, CDR1 is SGHTA and CDR2 FQGTGA. V was trimmed by 7 bases and J by 2 bases, leaving 16 bases between them. This CDR3 contains 15 residues. Together with reference TRBV7-3 and TRBJ2-3, the CDR3 gives the full variable domain: GAGVSQTPSNKVTEKGKYVELRCDPISGHTALYWYRQSLGQGPEFLIYFQGTGAADDSGLPNDRFFAVRPEGSVSTLKIQRTERGDSAVYLCASNDSGSLTDTQYFGPGTRLTVL.